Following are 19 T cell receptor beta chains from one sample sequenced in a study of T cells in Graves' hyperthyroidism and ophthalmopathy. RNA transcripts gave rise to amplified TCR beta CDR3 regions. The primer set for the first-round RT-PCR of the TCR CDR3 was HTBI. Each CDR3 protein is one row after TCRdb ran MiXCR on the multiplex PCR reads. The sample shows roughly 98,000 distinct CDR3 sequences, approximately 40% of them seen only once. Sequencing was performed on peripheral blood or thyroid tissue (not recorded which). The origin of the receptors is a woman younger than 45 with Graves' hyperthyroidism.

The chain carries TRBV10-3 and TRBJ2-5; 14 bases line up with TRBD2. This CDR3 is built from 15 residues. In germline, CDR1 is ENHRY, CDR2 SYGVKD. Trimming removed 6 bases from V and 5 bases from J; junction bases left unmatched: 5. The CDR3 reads CAIRGTSGRGETQYF. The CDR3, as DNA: TGTGCCATCAGAGGGACTAGCGGGAGAGGTGAGACCCAGTACTTC.

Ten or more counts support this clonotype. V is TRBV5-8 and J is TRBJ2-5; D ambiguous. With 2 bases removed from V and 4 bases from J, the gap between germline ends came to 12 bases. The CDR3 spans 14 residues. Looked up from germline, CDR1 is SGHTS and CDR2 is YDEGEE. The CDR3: CASSFIKGRETQYF. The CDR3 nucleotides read TGTGCCAGCAGCTTTATCAAGGGTCGAGAGACCCAGTACTTC.

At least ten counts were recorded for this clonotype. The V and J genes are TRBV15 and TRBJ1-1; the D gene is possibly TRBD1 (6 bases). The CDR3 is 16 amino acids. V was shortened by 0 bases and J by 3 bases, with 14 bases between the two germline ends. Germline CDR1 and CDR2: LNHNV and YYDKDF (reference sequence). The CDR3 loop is CATSRDRGGMDTEAFF. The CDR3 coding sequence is TGTGCCACCAGCAGAGATAGGGGGGGCATGGACACTGAAGCTTTCTTT.

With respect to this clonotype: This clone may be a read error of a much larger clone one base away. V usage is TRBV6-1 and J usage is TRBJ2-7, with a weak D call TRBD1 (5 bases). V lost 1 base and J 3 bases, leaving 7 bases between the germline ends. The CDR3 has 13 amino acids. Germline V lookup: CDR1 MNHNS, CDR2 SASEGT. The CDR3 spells CASSEVQVYEQYF. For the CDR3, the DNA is TGTGCCAGCAGTGAAGTACAGGTCTACGAGCAGTACTTC.

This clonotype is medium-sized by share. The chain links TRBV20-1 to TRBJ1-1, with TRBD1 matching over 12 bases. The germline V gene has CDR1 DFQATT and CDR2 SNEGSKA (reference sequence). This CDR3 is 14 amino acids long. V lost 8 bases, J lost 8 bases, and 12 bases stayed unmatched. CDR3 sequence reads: CSSKGGQGALEAFF. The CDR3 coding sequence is TGCAGTTCGAAGGGGGGACAGGGGGCACTAGAAGCTTTCTTT.

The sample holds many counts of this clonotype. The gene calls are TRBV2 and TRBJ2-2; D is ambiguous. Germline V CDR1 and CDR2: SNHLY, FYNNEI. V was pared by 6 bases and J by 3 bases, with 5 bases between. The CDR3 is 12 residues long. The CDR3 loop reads CASRVDTGELFF. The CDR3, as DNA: TGTGCCAGCAGGGTAGACACCGGGGAGCTGTTTTTT.

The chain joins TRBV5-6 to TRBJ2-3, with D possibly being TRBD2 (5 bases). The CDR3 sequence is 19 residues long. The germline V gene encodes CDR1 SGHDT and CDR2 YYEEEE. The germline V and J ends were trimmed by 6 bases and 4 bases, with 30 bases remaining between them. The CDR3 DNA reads TGTGCCAGCACCAAAGAGAAAAAGAAGGCTAGCTGGGATTCAGATACGCAGTATTTT. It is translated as CASTKEKKKASWDSDTQYF. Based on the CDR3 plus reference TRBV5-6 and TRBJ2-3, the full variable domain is DAGVTQSPTHLIKTRGQQVTLRCSPKSGHDTVSWYQQALGQGPQFIFQYYEEEERQRGNFPDRFSGHQFPNYSSELNVNALLLGDSALYLCASTKEKKKASWDSDTQYFGPGTRLTVL.

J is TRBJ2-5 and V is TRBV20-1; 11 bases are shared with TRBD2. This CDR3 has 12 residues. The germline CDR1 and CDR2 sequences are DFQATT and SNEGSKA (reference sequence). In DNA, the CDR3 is TGCAGCTTAGCGGGAGGGCTGGAGACCCAGTACTTC. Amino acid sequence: CSLAGGLETQYF.

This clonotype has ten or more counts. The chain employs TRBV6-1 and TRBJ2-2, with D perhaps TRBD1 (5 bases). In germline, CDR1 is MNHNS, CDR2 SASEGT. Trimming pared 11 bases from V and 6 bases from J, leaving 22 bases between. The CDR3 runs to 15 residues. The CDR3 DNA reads TGTGCCTCTACCCGACAGATTCTTACCCCCGGGGAGCTGTTTTTT. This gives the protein CASTRQILTPGELFF.

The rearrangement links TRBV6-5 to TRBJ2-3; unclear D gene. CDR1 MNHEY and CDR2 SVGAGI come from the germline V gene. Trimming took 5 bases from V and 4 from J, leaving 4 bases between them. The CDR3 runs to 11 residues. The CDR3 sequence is CASSRADTQYF. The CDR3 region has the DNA TGTGCCAGCAGTCGGGCAGATACGCAGTATTTT.

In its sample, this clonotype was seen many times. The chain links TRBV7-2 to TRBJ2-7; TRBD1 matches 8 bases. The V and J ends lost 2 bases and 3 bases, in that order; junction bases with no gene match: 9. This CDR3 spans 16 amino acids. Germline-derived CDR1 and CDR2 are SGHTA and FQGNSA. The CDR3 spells CASSLSPGGLFYEQYF. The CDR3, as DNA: TGTGCCAGCAGCTTATCTCCAGGGGGCCTATTCTACGAGCAGTACTTC.

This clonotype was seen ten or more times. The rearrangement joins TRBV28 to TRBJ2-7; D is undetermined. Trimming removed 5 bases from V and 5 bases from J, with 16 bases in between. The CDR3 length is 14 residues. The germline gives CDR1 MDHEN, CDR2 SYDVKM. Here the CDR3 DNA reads TGTGCCAGCAGTCCCGACAAATGGGTCCACGAGCAGTACTTC. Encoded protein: CASSPDKWVHEQYF.

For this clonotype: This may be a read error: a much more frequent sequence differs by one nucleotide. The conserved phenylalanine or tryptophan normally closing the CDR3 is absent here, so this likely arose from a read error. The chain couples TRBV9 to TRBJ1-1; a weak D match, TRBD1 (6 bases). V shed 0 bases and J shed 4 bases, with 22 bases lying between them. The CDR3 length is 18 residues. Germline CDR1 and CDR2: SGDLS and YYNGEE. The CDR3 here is CASSVGGGASIRGTEAFL. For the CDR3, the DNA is TGTGCCAGCAGCGTAGGAGGGGGGGCTAGCATTAGAGGCACTGAAGCTTTCCTT.

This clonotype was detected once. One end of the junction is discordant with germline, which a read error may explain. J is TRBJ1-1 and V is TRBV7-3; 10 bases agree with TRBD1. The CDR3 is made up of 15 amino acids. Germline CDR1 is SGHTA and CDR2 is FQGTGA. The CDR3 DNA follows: TGTGCCAGCAGCTTGGGACAGGGGTCGAACACTGAAGCTTCCTTT. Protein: CASSLGQGSNTEASF. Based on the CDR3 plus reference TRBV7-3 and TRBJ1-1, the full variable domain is GAGVSQTPSNKVTEKGKYVELRCDPISGHTALYWYRQSLGQGPEFLIYFQGTGAADDSGLPNDRFFAVRPEGSVSTLKIQRTERGDSAVYLCASSLGQGSNTEASFGQGTRLTVV.

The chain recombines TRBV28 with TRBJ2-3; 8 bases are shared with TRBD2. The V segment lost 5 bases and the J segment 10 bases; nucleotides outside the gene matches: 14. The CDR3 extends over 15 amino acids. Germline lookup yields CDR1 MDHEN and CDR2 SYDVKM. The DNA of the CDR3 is TGTGCCAGCAGTCGTAGCGGGACACTCGGGGATGCGCAGTATTTT. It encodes CASSRSGTLGDAQYF.

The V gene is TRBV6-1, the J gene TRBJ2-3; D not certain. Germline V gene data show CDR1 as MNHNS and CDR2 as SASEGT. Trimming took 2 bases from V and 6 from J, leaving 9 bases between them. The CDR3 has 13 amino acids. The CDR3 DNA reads TGTGCCAGCAGTGAACGGGCTGGGGATACGCAGTATTTT. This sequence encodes CASSERAGDTQYF.

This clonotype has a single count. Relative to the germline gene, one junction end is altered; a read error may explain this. The chain's CDR3 is CASSLKTGFTGELFF. DNA of the CDR3: TGTGCCAGCAGCTTGAAGACAGGGTTCACCGGGGAACTGTTTTTT. The chain is built from TRBV7-2 and TRBJ2-2; 7 bases agree with TRBD1. The germline V gene has CDR1 SGHTA and CDR2 FQGNSA. The CDR3 has 15 residues.

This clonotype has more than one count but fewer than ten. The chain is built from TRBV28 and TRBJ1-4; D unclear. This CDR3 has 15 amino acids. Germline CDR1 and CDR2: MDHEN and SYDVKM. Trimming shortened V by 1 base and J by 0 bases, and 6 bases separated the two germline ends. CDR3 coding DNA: TGTGCCAGCAGTTTATTTTTCGCAACTAATGAAAAACTGTTTTTT. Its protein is CASSLFFATNEKLFF.

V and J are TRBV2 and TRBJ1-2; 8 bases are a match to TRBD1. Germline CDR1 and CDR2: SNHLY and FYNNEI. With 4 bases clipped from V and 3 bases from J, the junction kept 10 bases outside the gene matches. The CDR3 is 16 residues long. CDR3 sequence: CASSGGPGGAYYGYTF. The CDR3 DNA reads TGTGCCAGCAGTGGAGGGCCAGGGGGCGCTTACTATGGCTACACCTTC.